Described below is a single T cell receptor (beta chain) sequence and its context. Per the germline V gene, CDR1 is SNHLY and CDR2 is FYNNEI. CDR3 size: 16 residues. After removal of 4 bases from V and 2 bases from J, the junction contained 6 bases not matched to a gene. This entry belongs to a study of blood T cell repertoires in COVID-19. In the study overall: The United States, Italy and Spain were the sources of the acute and convalescent COVID-19 samples. T cells, B-cell-depleted T cells, or PBMCs supplied cDNA or gDNA.

In the original workflow: Estimation of nucleated cell counts relied on the amplification of reference gene primers. Repertoires were generated with immunoSEQ multiplex PCR, while TCRdb's copy carries only in-frame clones and drops some. The D gene and trimming were derived from the DNA, and the V and J assignments and clone size from that table. Here the sample spans about 76,000 clones, around 90% being singletons. The sequencing sample was made of peripheral blood. The receptor was isolated from a man over 45 with active COVID-19. The rearrangement joins TRBV2 to TRBJ2-1; 9 bases agree with TRBD2. The CDR3 DNA sequence: TGTGCCAGCAGTGGTAGCGGGAGCTTCCCCTACAATGAGCAGTTCTTC. Translation gives CASSGSGSFPYNEQFF.